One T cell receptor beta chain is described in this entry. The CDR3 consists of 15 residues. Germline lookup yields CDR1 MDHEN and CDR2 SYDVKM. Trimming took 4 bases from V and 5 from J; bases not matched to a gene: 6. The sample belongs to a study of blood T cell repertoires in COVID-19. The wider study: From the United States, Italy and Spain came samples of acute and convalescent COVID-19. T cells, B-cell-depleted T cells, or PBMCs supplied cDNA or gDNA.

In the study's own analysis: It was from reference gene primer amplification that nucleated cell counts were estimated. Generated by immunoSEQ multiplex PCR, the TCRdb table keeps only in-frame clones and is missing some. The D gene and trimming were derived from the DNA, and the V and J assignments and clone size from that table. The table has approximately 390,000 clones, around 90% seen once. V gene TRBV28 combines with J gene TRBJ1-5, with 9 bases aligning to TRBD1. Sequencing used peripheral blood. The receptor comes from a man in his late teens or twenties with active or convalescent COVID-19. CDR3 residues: CASSSRDRDYQPQHF. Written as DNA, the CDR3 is TGTGCCAGCAGTTCCCGGGACAGGGACTATCAGCCCCAGCATTTT.